Each of the 25 T cell receptor beta chains below was sequenced from the same sample in a study of blood T cell repertoires in COVID-19. Sequencing used immunoSEQ multiplex PCR; TCRdb keeps in-frame clones, though not all of them. This sample has about 62,000 clones, with approximately 87% found just once. The specimen was peripheral blood. Receptors were obtained from a human donor in a cohort sampled during active COVID-19.

V is TRBV18 and J is TRBJ1-3; 7 positions agree with TRBD1. The CDR3 covers 17 residues. Trimming removed 2 bases from V and 3 bases from J; junction bases left unmatched: 10. Germline CDR1 KGHSH, CDR2 LQKENI. The CDR3 sequence: CASSPKDRMLSGNTIYF. The CDR3 bases are TGTGCCAGCTCACCAAAGGACAGGATGTTAAGTGGAAACACCATATATTTT.

The count of this clone is one. The chain joins TRBV28 to TRBJ2-1, with a weak D call TRBD2 (6 bases). The CDR3 spans 16 residues. V lost 3 bases, J lost 2 bases, and 14 bases lay in between. Looked up from germline, CDR1 is MDHEN and CDR2 is SYDVKM. This CDR3 is CASSLTGLTPYNEQFF. The CDR3 coding sequence is TGTGCCAGCAGTTTGACGGGACTCACCCCCTACAATGAGCAGTTCTTC.

The DNA for the CDR3 is TGTGCCAGCAACTCCTACCCCCGTGGACTAGTCGACGAGCAGTACTTC. Translation: CASNSYPRGLVDEQYF. The chain carries TRBV11-2 and TRBJ2-7; 7 nucleotides line up with TRBD2. Germline CDR1 and CDR2: SGHAT and FQNNGV. Trimming cost V 7 bases and J 5 bases; bases outside gene matches: 17. This CDR3 comprises 16 residues.

This clone was observed a few times. V is TRBV2 and J is TRBJ2-7, with 11 bases lining up with TRBD2. The germline V gene encodes CDR1 SNHLY and CDR2 FYNNEI. The CDR3 consists of 14 residues. J lost 4 bases, V lost 5 bases, and 4 bases had no gene match. CDR3 protein: CASSSRTSGYEQYF. The CDR3, as DNA: TGTGCCAGCAGTTCTCGGACTAGCGGGTACGAGCAGTACTTC.

V and J are TRBV5-1 and TRBJ1-2, with 9 positions matching TRBD1. The CDR3 covers 17 residues. V lost 2 bases and J lost 2; bases outside the gene matches: 10. Germline values: CDR1 SGHRS, CDR2 YFSETQ. The chain's CDR3 is CASSLAGTGSANYGYTF. Written as DNA, the CDR3 is TGCGCCAGCAGCTTAGCCGGGACAGGGTCTGCGAACTATGGCTACACCTTC.

This rearrangement joins TRBV4-3 to TRBJ2-2, with D hard to call. The CDR3 consists of 16 residues. From germline, CDR1 is LGHNA and CDR2 YSLEER. Trimming pared 0 bases from V and 0 bases from J, leaving 8 bases between. The CDR3 DNA sequence: TGCGCCAGCAGCCAAGAAGCAATCGCGAACACCGGGGAGCTGTTTTTT. Translating it yields CASSQEAIANTGELFF.

V is TRBV20-1 and J is TRBJ2-3; D call uncertain. This CDR3 is built from 11 residues. Germline assignment: CDR1 DFQATT and CDR2 SNEGSKA (reference sequence). Trimming took 3 bases from V and 3 from J, leaving 4 bases between them. Here the CDR3 reads CSASRTDTQYF. The CDR3 DNA reads TGCAGTGCTAGTCGGACAGATACGCAGTATTTT.

J is TRBJ1-6 and V is TRBV6-6; D not resolved. The CDR3 has 14 amino acids. In germline, CDR1 is MNHNY, CDR2 SVGAGI (reference sequence). With 9 bases removed from V and 4 bases from J, the gap between germline ends came to 13 bases. The DNA for the CDR3 is TGTGCCAGTCTGAGAGACACATATAATTCACCCCTCCACTTT. It translates to CASLRDTYNSPLHF.

This clone occurred once. The chain is built from TRBV21-1 and TRBJ2-1; the table's D call of TRBD2 was not tested on the DNA. TRBV21-1 has pseudogene status. This CDR3 has 19 residues. The CDR3 nucleotides read TGTGCCAGCAGCAAAGAGGGTGTAGATGGGAGAAGCTCCTACAATGAGCAGTTCTTC. Encoded protein: CASSKEGVDGRSSYNEQFF.

The chain joins TRBV7-9 to TRBJ1-5; no reliable D call. The V and J ends lost 1 base and 2 bases respectively, with 18 bases between them. Germline values: CDR1 SEHNR, CDR2 FQNEAQ (reference sequence). The CDR3 has 18 amino acids. CDR3: CASSLELAGFFGNQPQHF. The CDR3 coding sequence is TGTGCCAGCAGCTTAGAACTTGCAGGATTTTTTGGCAATCAGCCCCAGCATTTT.

For this clone: The sample holds other DNA sequences that translate to the same CDR3. The gene calls are TRBV5-1 and TRBJ2-7; 10 bases line up with TRBD2. V lost 0 bases, J lost 3 bases, and 3 bases stayed unmatched. The CDR3 runs to 15 residues. Germline loops: CDR1 SGHRS, CDR2 YFSETQ. For the CDR3, the DNA is TGCGCCAGCAGCTTGGGTTCTAGCGGGAGCTACGAGCAGTACTTC. Translating gives CASSLGSSGSYEQYF.

The rearrangement joins TRBV5-1 to TRBJ1-6; D is uncertain. This CDR3 is 12 amino acids long. Trimming removed 4 bases at V and 8 bases at J, with 7 bases between. CDR1 is SGHRS, CDR2 YFSETQ, per germline. The CDR3 bases are TGCGCCAGCAGCCGGGGTGATTCACCCCTCCACTTT. Translation: CASSRGDSPLHF. Combining the CDR3 with reference TRBV5-1 and TRBJ1-6 gives the whole variable domain KAGVTQTPRYLIKTRGQQVTLSCSPISGHRSVSWYQQTPGQGLQFLFEYFSETQRNKGNFPGRFSGRQFSNSRSEMNVSTLELGDSALYLCASSRGDSPLHFGNGTRLTVT.

The chain is built from TRBV19 and TRBJ2-2, with 8 bases matching TRBD1. The CDR3 has 15 amino acids. Germline CDR1 is LNHDA and CDR2 is SQIVND (reference sequence). V lost 3 bases, J lost 1 base, and 1 base stayed unmatched. This CDR3 is CASSIDRGNTGELFF. CDR3 coding DNA: TGTGCCAGTAGTATTGACAGGGGGAACACCGGGGAGCTGTTTTTT.

The chain employs TRBV6-2 or TRBV6-3 and TRBJ1-2, with D possibly being TRBD1 (6 bases). The CDR3 has 14 residues. V lost 4 bases, J lost 2 bases, and 11 bases lay in between. The germline V gene has CDR1 MNHEY and CDR2 SVGEGT. The CDR3 protein is CASSFPTGNYGYTF. The CDR3 DNA follows: TGTGCCAGCAGTTTCCCGACAGGAAACTATGGCTACACCTTC.

This chain joins TRBV6-5 and TRBJ1-1; no firm D call. The V end was cut by 2 bases, the J end by 4 bases, with 14 bases between. This CDR3 comprises 15 residues. The germline V gene has CDR1 MNHEY and CDR2 SVGAGI. The chain's CDR3 is CASSYTPAQATEAFF. The CDR3, as DNA: TGTGCCAGCAGTTACACCCCCGCCCAAGCCACTGAAGCTTTCTTT.

The chain joins TRBV6-2 or TRBV6-3 to TRBJ1-5, with 8 bases that match TRBD1. In germline, CDR1 is MNHEY, CDR2 SVGEGT. CDR3 size: 13 residues. With 6 bases clipped from V and 9 bases from J, the junction kept 7 bases outside the gene matches. This CDR3 reads CASSPDRVRPQHF. The CDR3 coding sequence is TGTGCCAGCAGCCCGGACAGGGTTCGGCCCCAGCATTTT.

This clone appeared a few times. V usage is TRBV6-5 and J usage is TRBJ1-6, with a tentative D call TRBD1 (6 bases). The germline V gene has CDR1 MNHEY and CDR2 SVGAGI. The CDR3 totals 14 residues. Trimming took 7 bases from V and 7 from J, leaving 14 bases between them. CDR3 nucleotides: TGTGCCAGCACCCCGTGGGGGCACAATTCACCCCTCCACTTT. Residues: CASTPWGHNSPLHF.

J is TRBJ2-1 and V is TRBV13; possible D gene TRBD2, 5 bases. Trimming removed 1 base from V and 11 bases from J, with 15 bases in between. CDR1 and CDR2 (germline): PRHDT, FYEKMQ (reference sequence). There are 14 residues in the CDR3. DNA of the CDR3: TGTGCCAGCAGCTTAGAAGCCCAGCGGTGGAAGCAGTTCTTC. Amino acid sequence: CASSLEAQRWKQFF.

V gene TRBV5-6 combines with J gene TRBJ2-7; 12 bases fit TRBD2. Germline assignment: CDR1 SGHDT and CDR2 YYEEEE. After removal of 3 bases from V and 2 bases from J, the junction contained 6 bases not matched to a gene. The CDR3 is 16 residues long. The CDR3 is CASSSLAGGPPYEQYF. The CDR3 DNA reads TGTGCCAGCAGCTCACTAGCGGGGGGCCCTCCCTACGAGCAGTACTTC.

The rearrangement uses TRBV29-1 and TRBJ2-1, with D unresolved. Trimming removed 1 base from V and 12 bases from J, with 13 bases in between. The germline V gene has CDR1 SQVTM and CDR2 ANQGSEA. The CDR3 runs to 12 residues. CDR3 in DNA: TGCAGCGTTGAAGTCCAGTGGCAGGCGCAGTTCTTC. This gives the protein CSVEVQWQAQFF.

The sample holds a few counts of this clone. The chain joins TRBV5-4 to TRBJ1-1; unclear D gene. Looked up from germline, CDR1 is SGHNT and CDR2 is YYREEE (reference sequence). This CDR3 is 15 amino acids long. V lost 3 bases to trimming and J lost 6 bases, with 18 bases between them. The CDR3 loop reads CASSSSFVQSAEAFF. CDR3 coding DNA: TGTGCCAGCAGCTCCTCATTTGTCCAGTCCGCTGAAGCTTTCTTT.

The chain is built from TRBV2 and TRBJ2-7, with TRBD2 matching 8 bases. The V gene end was trimmed by 4 bases and the J gene end by 0 bases; junction bases not matched to a gene: 5. There are 15 residues in the CDR3. CDR1 is SNHLY and CDR2 is FYNNEI in the germline V gene. The CDR3 DNA reads as TGTGCCAGCAGTGGTGGCGGGGGGATCTCCTACGAGCAGTACTTC. Amino acids: CASSGGGGISYEQYF.

The genes are TRBV12-3 or TRBV12-4 and TRBJ2-7; D is ambiguous. Trimming shortened V by 2 bases and J by 2 bases, and 4 bases separated the two germline ends. The length of the CDR3 is 12 residues. The CDR3 reads CASSLSAYEQYF. DNA of the CDR3: TGTGCCAGCAGTTTATCAGCCTACGAGCAGTACTTC.

The V gene is TRBV9, the J gene TRBJ2-5, with D unclear. Trimming shortened V by 3 bases and J by 5 bases, and 14 bases separated the two germline ends. The CDR3 runs to 14 residues. CDR1 SGDLS and CDR2 YYNGEE come from the germline V gene. CDR3 residues: CASSASGRYETQYF. The CDR3 DNA follows: TGTGCCAGCAGCGCCTCGGGTCGTTATGAGACCCAGTACTTC.

J is TRBJ1-2 and V is TRBV12-3 or TRBV12-4; 7 nucleotides line up with TRBD1. The CDR3 extends over 13 amino acids. After removal of 3 bases from V and 8 bases from J, the junction contained 6 bases not matched to a gene. Here the CDR3 reads CASSFLAGGGYTF. CDR3 in DNA: TGTGCCAGCAGTTTTCTGGCAGGGGGAGGCTACACCTTC.